This passage covers 32 T cell receptor beta chains from one sample sequenced in a study of immune heterogeneity within non-small cell lung tumors. Bulk tumor genomic DNA was the template, and each sample received roughly 590 ng. Several far-apart biopsies were taken per primary tumor during surgery. Each patient presented with untreated, newly diagnosed non-small cell lung cancer and received curative surgery. Using 32 V and 13 J primers, multiplex PCR amplified TCR beta CDR3. TCRdb fed the multiplex PCR reads into MiXCR, producing one record per CDR3 protein. The sample yields 14,000 to 15,000 distinct CDR3 sequences, about 30% seen once. Sequencing input: lung tumor tissue. The receptors derive from a man aged 40-50 years with non-small cell lung cancer.

With respect to this clonotype: The junction shows a germline mismatch at one end, possibly a read error. The chain uses TRBV19 and TRBJ2-5; a possible D gene is TRBD1 (5 bases). CDR3 length equals 14 residues. Germline V gene sequence: CDR1 LNHDA, CDR2 SQIVND (reference sequence). CDR3 sequence reads: CASSPWGDGETRYF. The CDR3 DNA reads TGTGCCAGTAGTCCCTGGGGCGACGGTGAGACCCGGTACTTC.

A remark on this clonotype: The junction departs from the called germline gene at one end, perhaps through a read error. CDR3 region: CDSSYQAGSGGYTF. In DNA, the CDR3 is TGTGACAGCAGCTACCAGGCAGGATCGGGCGGTTACACCTTC. The chain is built from TRBV7-9 and TRBJ1-2; D is unclear. The CDR3 totals 14 residues. Germline V gene sequence: CDR1 SEHNR, CDR2 FQNEAQ (reference sequence).

By share of the sample, this clonotype is medium-sized. The chain is built from TRBV2 and TRBJ2-6; 8 bases match TRBD1. CDR3 length: 17 amino acids. V gave up 5 bases and J gave up 2 bases; unmatched junction bases: 8. The germline gives CDR1 SNHLY, CDR2 FYNNEI. The CDR3 reads CASSPRTGRTGANVLTF. The CDR3 region has the DNA TGTGCCAGCAGTCCGAGGACAGGGAGAACTGGGGCCAACGTCCTGACTTTC.

This clonotype has a handful of counts. This rearrangement joins TRBV7-8 to TRBJ2-2; either TRBD1 or TRBD2 may supply D (6 bases each). The germline V gene encodes CDR1 SGHVS and CDR2 FQNEAQ. The CDR3 spans 15 residues. V was clipped by 3 bases and J by 8 bases, with 16 bases between them. The chain's CDR3 is CASSFFGGRAGELFF. In DNA form, the CDR3 reads TGTGCCAGCAGCTTTTTTGGGGGGCGCGCGGGGGAGCTGTTTTTT.

As to this clonotype: Mismatch with germline at one junction end may stem from a read error. The chain uses TRBV12-3 or TRBV12-4 and TRBJ2-5; D call uncertain. The CDR3 spans 14 residues. Here the CDR3 DNA reads TGTGACAGCAGTCCAACCGGGCCACAAGAGACCCAGTACTTC. Its translation is CDSSPTGPQETQYF.

There are a few counts of this clonotype. CDR3 in amino acids: CSVEQPGQGPNTGELFF. Written as DNA, the CDR3 is TGCAGCGTTGAACAACCCGGACAGGGCCCGAACACCGGGGAGCTGTTTTTT. The chain recombines TRBV29-1 with TRBJ2-2, with TRBD1 matching over 8 bases. From germline, CDR1 is SQVTM and CDR2 ANQGSEA. CDR3 length equals 17 residues. J gave up 0 bases and V 2 bases, and 8 bases lay outside the gene matches.

About this clonotype: A read error may explain this, as a much larger clone is one base away. The chain links TRBV9 to TRBJ2-7, with D maybe TRBD1 (6 bases). Looked up from germline, CDR1 is SGDLS and CDR2 is YYNGEE. This CDR3 is 13 amino acids long. The CDR3 is CDSSVGHSYEQYF. The CDR3 nucleotides are TGTGACAGCAGCGTGGGACACTCTTACGAGCAGTACTTC.

The rearrangement uses TRBV27 and TRBJ1-1; D is perhaps TRBD1 (6 bases). The CDR3 length is 15 residues. V gave up 5 bases and J gave up 0 bases, with 13 bases separating them. CDR1 is MNHEY and CDR2 is SMNVEV in the germline V gene (reference sequence). CDR3 nucleotide sequence: TGTGCCAGCAGTACAACAGGGCTCATGAACACTGAAGCTTTCTTT. This gives the protein CASSTTGLMNTEAFF.

Details on this clonotype: Given a much more abundant clone one base away, this may be a read error. V and J are TRBV11-3 and TRBJ2-4; TRBD1 matches at 9 bases. The germline V gene encodes CDR1 SGHNT and CDR2 YENEEA. The CDR3 runs 15 residues. CDR3 nucleotide sequence: TGTGCCAGCAGCTTAGCTTTGACAGGGGGGAACATTAAGTACTTC. As protein: CASSLALTGGNIKYF.

This clonotype was observed a handful of times. This chain uses TRBV20-1 with TRBJ2-3; the D is unclear. The CDR3 loop spans 18 amino acids. Trimming took 5 bases from V and 0 from J, leaving 24 bases between them. Germline CDR1 and CDR2: DFQATT and SNEGSKA (reference sequence). The CDR3 here is CSAPRSRYEALSTDTQYF. CDR3 DNA sequence: TGCAGTGCTCCTCGATCGCGGTACGAGGCACTTAGCACAGATACGCAGTATTTT.

This clonotype rates as medium-sized. Written as DNA, the CDR3 is TGTGCTAGTGGACCGCCGGGACTAGCGAGCTACGAGCAGTACTTC. Translated: CASGPPGLASYEQYF. The rearrangement joins TRBV12-5 to TRBJ2-7; 10 positions match TRBD2. CDR1 is LGHNT, CDR2 FRNRAP, per germline. The ends lost 6 bases at V and 3 bases at J; junction bases unmatched: 8. The length of the CDR3 is 15 residues.

To note about this clonotype: A read error may be the cause here, since a much bigger clone is one base away. The V call is TRBV30, the J call TRBJ1-3; TRBD1 aligns across 7 bases. In germline, CDR1 is GTSNPN, CDR2 SVGIG (reference sequence). The J segment lost 4 bases and the V segment lost 3 bases, leaving 9 bases of the junction unmatched. The CDR3 length is 15 residues. The CDR3 bases are TGTGCCTGGAGGGTAGGGGGCGTCGGCGGAAACACCATATATTTT. Translation: CAWRVGGVGGNTIYF.

For this clonotype: This may be a read error, as it is one base from a much larger clone. The CDR3 is CASTLNKDLAETYEQYF. The CDR3 nucleotides read TGTGCCAGCACCTTAAATAAGGACCTGGCAGAGACCTACGAGCAGTACTTC. V gene TRBV7-9 combines with J gene TRBJ2-7; D gene unclear. CDR3 length equals 17 residues. Germline V gene sequence: CDR1 SEHNR, CDR2 FQNEAQ (reference sequence).

In this sample, this clonotype turned up a few times. The chain joins TRBV7-9 to TRBJ2-4; D might be TRBD1 (6 bases). V shed 4 bases and J shed 0 bases, with 13 bases lying between them. This CDR3 is 16 amino acids long. CDR1 is SEHNR and CDR2 is FQNEAQ in the germline V gene (reference sequence). The CDR3 sequence: CASSSGTSLAKNIQYF. The CDR3 nucleotides are TGTGCCAGCAGCTCCGGGACATCTCTAGCCAAAAACATTCAGTACTTC.

This clonotype was seen a few times. This rearrangement joins TRBV6-5 to TRBJ2-2; TRBD2 matches at 8 bases. With V trimmed by 0 bases and J by 7 bases, 10 bases remained unmatched. The CDR3 contains 17 residues. Germline CDR1 reads MNHEY; CDR2 reads SVGAGI. The CDR3 here is CASSYSVQRESVGELFF. CDR3 DNA: TGTGCCAGCAGTTACTCTGTCCAGCGGGAGTCGGTCGGGGAGCTGTTTTTT.

In the case of this clonotype: A much more abundant neighbour one base away suggests this may be a read error. The chain couples TRBV28 to TRBJ1-2, with TRBD1 matching 7 bases. The CDR3 is 17 amino acids. CDR1 is MDHEN, CDR2 SYDVKM, per germline. CDR3 sequence: CASSLGGRTGPNYDYTF. CDR3 nucleotide sequence: TGTGCCAGCAGTCTTGGCGGGAGGACAGGCCCTAACTATGACTACACCTTC.

This clonotype was counted between two and nine times. V gene TRBV12-5 combines with J gene TRBJ2-2; D ambiguous. Between the trimmed V and J ends, which lost 2 bases and 5 bases, there was a span of 6 bases. Per the germline V gene, CDR1 is LGHNT and CDR2 is FRNRAP. This CDR3 region has 13 residues. CDR3 sequence: CASGLLETGELFF. CDR3 nucleotide sequence: TGTGCTAGTGGTTTGTTAGAAACCGGGGAGCTGTTTTTT.

The rearrangement joins TRBV15 to TRBJ2-1, with 12 bases identical to TRBD1. The J segment lost 8 bases and the V segment lost 6 bases, leaving 5 bases of the junction unmatched. Germline assignment: CDR1 LNHNV and CDR2 YYDKDF (reference sequence). The CDR3 extends over 14 amino acids. As DNA, the CDR3 is TGTGCCACCAGACGGGACAGGGGGCGAGATGAGCAGTTCTTC. Translation: CATRRDRGRDEQFF. Full variable domain (missing parts from reference TRBV15 and TRBJ2-1): DAMVIQNPRYQVTQFGKPVTLSCSQTLNHNVMYWYQQKSSQAPKLLFHYYDKDFNNEADTPDNFQSRRPNTSFCFLDIRSPGLGDTAMYLCATRRDRGRDEQFFGPGTRLTVL.

The chain combines TRBV10-3 with TRBJ2-3; 8 bases agree with TRBD2. The CDR3 has 16 amino acids. The V segment lost 6 bases and the J segment 0 bases; nucleotides outside the gene matches: 8. Looked up from germline, CDR1 is ENHRY and CDR2 is SYGVKD. CDR3 in amino acids: CAIRRSASGSTDTQYF. CDR3 DNA sequence: TGTGCCATCAGACGATCCGCTAGCGGGAGCACAGATACGCAGTATTTT.

This chain joins TRBV11-2 and TRBJ2-1; possible D gene TRBD2, 6 bases. CDR3 length: 17 amino acids. Trimming pared 1 base from V and 8 bases from J, leaving 21 bases between. Germline V lookup: CDR1 SGHAT, CDR2 FQNNGV. CDR3 nucleotide sequence: TGTGCCAGCAGCTTAGTTTTGGCGGGTAGCGGAATCGATGAGCAGTTCTTC. Protein sequence: CASSLVLAGSGIDEQFF.

This chain connects TRBV12-3 or TRBV12-4 to TRBJ2-2, with D maybe TRBD2 (5 bases). The CDR3 contains 13 residues. The V end was cut by 4 bases, the J end by 8 bases, with 11 bases between. In DNA form, the CDR3 reads TGTGCCAGCAGTTCTGGTCCGGGAGGGGAGCTGTTTTTT. This sequence encodes CASSSGPGGELFF.

This clonotype was seen at least ten times. The chain joins TRBV19 to TRBJ1-6; D may be TRBD1 (6 bases). CDR3 size: 16 residues. The germline V gene encodes CDR1 LNHDA and CDR2 SQIVND (reference sequence). The V end was cut by 6 bases, the J end by 7 bases, with 19 bases between. CDR3 loop: CASRGGQGQFNSPLHF. In DNA, the CDR3 is TGTGCCAGTAGGGGAGGTCAGGGGCAGTTCAATTCACCCCTCCACTTT. Variable domain in full (rest from reference TRBV19 and TRBJ1-6): DGGITQSPKYLFRKEGQNVTLSCEQNLNHDAMYWYRQDPGQGLRLIYYSQIVNDFQKGDIAEGYSVSREKKESFPLTVTSAQKNPTAFYLCASRGGQGQFNSPLHFGNGTRLTVT.

This clonotype is medium-sized within its sample. The rearrangement uses TRBV20-1 and TRBJ1-4; D might be TRBD1 (6 bases). Trimming shortened V by 2 bases and J by 4 bases, and 14 bases separated the two germline ends. The CDR3 has 15 amino acids. The germline V gene encodes CDR1 DFQATT and CDR2 SNEGSKA (reference sequence). This chain's CDR3 is CSARTGQTFNEKLFF. The DNA for the CDR3 is TGCAGTGCTAGAACCGGACAGACGTTTAATGAAAAACTGTTTTTT.

This clonotype was counted ten times or more. The CDR3 loop reads CASSSQTAPYNEQFF. CDR3 coding DNA: TGTGCCAGCAGCTCCCAGACAGCGCCCTACAATGAGCAGTTCTTC. The chain is built from TRBV7-2 and TRBJ2-1; weak D call: TRBD1 (5 bases). Germline V gives CDR1 SGHTA, CDR2 FQGNSA. The CDR3 has 15 residues. V lost 4 bases and J lost 2, with 12 bases in between.

V is TRBV2 and J is TRBJ1-5; D uncertain. The CDR3 has 15 residues. Per the germline V gene, CDR1 is SNHLY and CDR2 is FYNNEI. The V gene lost 6 bases and the J gene lost 6 bases, with 18 bases spanning the gap. The CDR3 sequence is CASSVPQNRGQPQHF. For the CDR3, the DNA is TGTGCCAGCAGCGTGCCCCAGAACCGGGGTCAGCCCCAGCATTTT. Looking up the rest from reference TRBV2 and TRBJ1-5 gives the full variable domain: EPEVTQTPSHQVTQMGQEVILRCVPISNHLYFYWYRQILGQKVEFLVSFYNNEISEKSEIFDDQFSVERPDGSNFTLKIRSTKLEDSAMYFCASSVPQNRGQPQHFGDGTRLSIL.

The chain employs TRBV20-1 and TRBJ2-3; D is uncertain. V gave up 1 base and J gave up 2 bases, with 13 bases separating them. CDR3 length equals 15 residues. Germline V lookup: CDR1 DFQATT, CDR2 SNEGSKA (reference sequence). In nucleotides, the CDR3 is TGCAGTGCTAGAGTTGGGCCCCACGCCACAGATACGCAGTATTTT. Residues: CSARVGPHATDTQYF.

Of note for this clonotype: One junction end disagrees with the germline gene, perhaps due to a read error. This chain connects TRBV18 to TRBJ2-6; D not certain. This CDR3 comprises 16 residues. The germline V gene has CDR1 KGHSH and CDR2 LQKENI. The CDR3 DNA follows: TGTGCCAGCTCACCACTGCAGCTCTCTGTGGCCAACGTCCTGACTTTC. It is translated as CASSPLQLSVANVLTF.

This clonotype occurred many times. This chain links TRBV27 with TRBJ1-1; 8 nucleotides align to TRBD1. The germline gives CDR1 MNHEY, CDR2 SMNVEV (reference sequence). CDR3 length: 16 residues. Trimming removed 5 bases from V and 3 bases from J; junction bases left unmatched: 11. CDR3: CASSISRGLGHTEAFF. CDR3 bases: TGTGCCAGCAGTATCTCCAGGGGGCTGGGACACACTGAAGCTTTCTTT.

In the case of this clonotype: Just one base apart from a much larger clone, this may be a read error. This is likely a read error, given that the CDR3 carries no conserved phenylalanine or tryptophan at its end. This chain joins TRBV10-2 and TRBJ1-2; weak D call: TRBD1 (6 bases). Per the germline V gene, CDR1 is WSHSY and CDR2 is SAAADI. This CDR3 contains 16 residues. V lost 3 bases and J 4 bases, leaving 18 bases between the germline ends. CDR3 DNA sequence: TGCGCCAGCAGTGACGCAGGGAGGTTAGGGGGCTATGGCTACACCTTA. Encoded protein: CASSDAGRLGGYGYTL.

Ten or more counts support this clonotype. J is TRBJ1-2 and V is TRBV18; possible D gene TRBD1, 5 bases. The CDR3 sequence is 16 residues long. The germline CDR1 and CDR2 sequences are KGHSH and LQKENI. Trimming cost V 6 bases and J 10 bases, with 27 bases left between them. The CDR3 nucleotides are TGTGCCAGCTCGCTCAATCCGGGACGGATGAATAATGACTACACCTTC. It codes for CASSLNPGRMNNDYTF.

A note on this clonotype: A much bigger clone sits one base away, suggesting this may be a read error. V gene TRBV28 combines with J gene TRBJ1-5; D possibly corresponds to TRBD1 (5 bases). Per the germline V gene, CDR1 is MDHEN and CDR2 is SYDVKM. The CDR3 contains 13 residues. CDR3 DNA: TGTGGCAGCAGTGAATCCCGACAGAAGCCCCAGCATTTT. This codes for CGSSESRQKPQHF.

This clonotype was counted at least ten times. The chain joins TRBV27 to TRBJ2-1; TRBD2 matches at 14 bases. The CDR3 is 18 residues long. Germline V gene sequence: CDR1 MNHEY, CDR2 SMNVEV (reference sequence). With V trimmed by 5 bases and J by 6 bases, 12 bases remained unmatched. The DNA for the CDR3 is TGTGCCAGCAGTCCACATAGACTAGCGGGAGGGCCAGGCAATGAGCAGTTCTTC. Translation gives CASSPHRLAGGPGNEQFF.